This TCR beta chain emerged from a study of STAT3 mutations in large granular lymphocyte leukemia. Study-level results: At least one immunodominant TCR beta clonotype appeared in every T-cell large granular lymphocyte leukemia patient.

Sequencing was performed with immunoSEQ multiplex PCR; in TCRdb, only in-frame clones are kept and a portion is missing. The sample includes 40,000 to 50,000 clones, about three quarters of them seen just once. Concerning this clone itself: Its cognate antigen is unknown.

The sequenced sample was PBMCs. The receptor comes from a human donor with T large granular lymphocyte leukemia. Some clones in this sample may be carry-over from other donors' samples.

The CDR3 sequence: CASSAGAPETQYF. CDR3 in DNA: TGCGCCAGCAGTGCGGGGGCTCCGGAGACCCAGTACTTC. V is TRBV10-1 and J is TRBJ2-5, with D possibly being TRBD1 or TRBD2 (6 bases each). The germline V and J ends were trimmed by 4 bases and 5 bases, with 11 bases remaining between them. Germline loops: CDR1 WNHNN, CDR2 SYGVQD (reference sequence). The CDR3 runs 13 residues.